The T cell receptor beta chain described here comes from a study of T cells in Graves' hyperthyroidism and ophthalmopathy. Germline values: CDR1 SGHRS, CDR2 YFSETQ. V shed 0 bases and J shed 2 bases, with 12 bases lying between them. The CDR3 sequence is 16 residues long. Uncontrolled infection, other autoimmune disease, pregnancy or lactation disqualified patients from enrolment. Diagnoses rested on clinical symptoms, serum thyroxine and TRAb, thyroid ultrasound and orbital computed tomography. The PBMCs had their origin in roughly 9.4 ml of fresh peripheral blood. General study results and limits: Separating ophthalmopathy from stable hyperthyroidism was achieved by a 13 V-J model.

This clonotype was observed at least ten times. As yet, its antigen is unknown. Researchers amplified the TCR beta CDR3 regions from RNA transcripts. A first-round RT-PCR of the TCR CDR3 used the HTBI primer set. From the multiplex PCR reads, TCRdb called clonotypes with MiXCR, one entry per CDR3 protein. Here the sample spans 700,000 or so distinct CDR3 sequences, 15% to 20% being singletons. The chain recombines TRBV5-1 with TRBJ2-1, with unresolved D. Sequences were obtained from blood. The receptor was isolated from a man younger than 35 with Graves' hyperthyroidism. The CDR3 bases are TGCGCCAGCAGCTTGGTACGGACGGCTACCTACAATGAGCAGTTCTTC. Translation: CASSLVRTATYNEQFF.